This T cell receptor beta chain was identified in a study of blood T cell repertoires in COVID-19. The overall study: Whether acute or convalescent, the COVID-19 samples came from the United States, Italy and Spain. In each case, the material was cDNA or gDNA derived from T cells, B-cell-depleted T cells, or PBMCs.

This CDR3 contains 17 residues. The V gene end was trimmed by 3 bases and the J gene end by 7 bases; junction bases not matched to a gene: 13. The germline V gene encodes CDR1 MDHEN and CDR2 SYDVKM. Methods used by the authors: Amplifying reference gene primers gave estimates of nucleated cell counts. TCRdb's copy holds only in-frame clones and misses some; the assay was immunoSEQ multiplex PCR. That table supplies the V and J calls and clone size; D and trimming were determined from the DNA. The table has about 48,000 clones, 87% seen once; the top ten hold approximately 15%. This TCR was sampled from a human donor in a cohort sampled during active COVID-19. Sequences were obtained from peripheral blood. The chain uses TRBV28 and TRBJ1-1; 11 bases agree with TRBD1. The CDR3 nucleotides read TGTGCCAGCAGTTTGGTTGCCCCGGGACAGGGGGATTTTGAAGCTTTCTTT. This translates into CASSLVAPGQGDFEAFF.